Only one count was recorded for the clone carrying this T cell receptor (beta chain). Antigen specificity is unknown. Only in-frame clones appear in the TCRdb table, and some are missing; sequencing was by immunoSEQ multiplex PCR. The sample contains over 55,000 clones, around 91% of which appear only once. Time point defined: week 11, during vaccination. Topical imiquimod was applied with each vaccine dose, which held 300 ug of mutant IDH1 20-mer peptide. This entry comes from a study of a mutant IDH1 vaccine in newly diagnosed glioma. Study-wide findings and caveats: Changes in top peripheral clonotypes did not appear linked to pseudoprogression.

The sample was PBMCs, taken from a glioma patient whose treatment included an IDH1 peptide vaccine. The receptor comes from a man in his forties with glioma.

The CDR3 nucleotides are TGCGCCAGCAGCATACAAACAACTAGCTCCTACAATGAGCAGTTCTTC. Translated: CASSIQTTSSYNEQFF. The rearrangement joins TRBV5-1 to TRBJ2-1, with D possibly being TRBD2 (5 bases). CDR3 size: 16 residues. In germline, CDR1 is SGHRS, CDR2 YFSETQ. Trimming took off 4 bases at V and 0 bases at J, with 14 bases between the two ends. The variable domain in full, with the rest retrieved from reference TRBV5-1 and TRBJ2-1, is KAGVTQTPRYLIKTRGQQVTLSCSPISGHRSVSWYQQTPGQGLQFLFEYFSETQRNKGNFPGRFSGRQFSNSRSEMNVSTLELGDSALYLCASSIQTTSSYNEQFFGPGTRLTVL.